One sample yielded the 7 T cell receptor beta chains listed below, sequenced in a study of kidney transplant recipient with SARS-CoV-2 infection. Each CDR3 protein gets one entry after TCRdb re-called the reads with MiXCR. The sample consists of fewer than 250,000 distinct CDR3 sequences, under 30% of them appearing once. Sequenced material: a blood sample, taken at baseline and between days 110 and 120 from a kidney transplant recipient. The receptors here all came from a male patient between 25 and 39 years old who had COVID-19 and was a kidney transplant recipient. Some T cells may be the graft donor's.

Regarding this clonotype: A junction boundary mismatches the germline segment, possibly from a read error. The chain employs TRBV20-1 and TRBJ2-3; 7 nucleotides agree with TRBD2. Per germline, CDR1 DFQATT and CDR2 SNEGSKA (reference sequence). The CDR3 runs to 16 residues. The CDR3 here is CNARDLASGYTDTQYF. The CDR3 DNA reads TGCAATGCTAGAGATCTGGCTAGCGGTTACACAGATACGCAGTATTTT.

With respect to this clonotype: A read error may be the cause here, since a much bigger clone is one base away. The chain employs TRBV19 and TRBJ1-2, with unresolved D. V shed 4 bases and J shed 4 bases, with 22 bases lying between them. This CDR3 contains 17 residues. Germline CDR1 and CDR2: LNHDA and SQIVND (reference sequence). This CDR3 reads CASSTFETNRKTYGYTF. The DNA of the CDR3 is TGTGCCAGTAGTACTTTCGAGACAAATCGAAAGACCTATGGCTACACCTTC.

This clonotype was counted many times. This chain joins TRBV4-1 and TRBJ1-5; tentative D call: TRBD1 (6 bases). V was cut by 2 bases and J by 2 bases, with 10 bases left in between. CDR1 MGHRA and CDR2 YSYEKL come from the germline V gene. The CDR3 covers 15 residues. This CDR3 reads CASSQNRDRNQPQHF. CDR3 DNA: TGCGCCAGCAGCCAAAACAGGGATCGCAATCAGCCCCAGCATTTT.

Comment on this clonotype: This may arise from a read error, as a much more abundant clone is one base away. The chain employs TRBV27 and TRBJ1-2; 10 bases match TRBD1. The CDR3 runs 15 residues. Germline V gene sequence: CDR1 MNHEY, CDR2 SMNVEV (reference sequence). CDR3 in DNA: TGTGCCAGCAGTGTCTCGGGACAGGGGAACTGTGGCTACACCTTC. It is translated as CASSVSGQGNCGYTF.

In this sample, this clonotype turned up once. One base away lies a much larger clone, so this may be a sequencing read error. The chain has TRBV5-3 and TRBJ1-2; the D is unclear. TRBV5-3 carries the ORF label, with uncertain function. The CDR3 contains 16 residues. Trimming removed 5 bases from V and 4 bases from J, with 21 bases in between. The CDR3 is CARRMIVVRRTYGYTF. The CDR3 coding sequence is TGTGCCAGAAGGATGATAGTGGTGAGAAGGACCTATGGCTACACCTTC.

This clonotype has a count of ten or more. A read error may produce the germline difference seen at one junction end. The CDR3 DNA sequence: TGTGCCAGCAGTACCCGGACAGGGGAGGTTTTT. This encodes CASSTRTGEVF. V usage is TRBV6-5 and J usage is TRBJ1-4; 9 bases are a match to TRBD1. Germline V CDR1 and CDR2: MNHEY, SVGAGI. CDR3 length: 11 residues.

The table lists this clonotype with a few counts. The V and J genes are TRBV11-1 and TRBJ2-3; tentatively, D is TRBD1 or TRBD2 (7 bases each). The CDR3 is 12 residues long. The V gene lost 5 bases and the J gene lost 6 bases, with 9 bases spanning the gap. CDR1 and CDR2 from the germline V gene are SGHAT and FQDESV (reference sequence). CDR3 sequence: CASSQGGDTQYF. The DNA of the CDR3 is TGTGCCAGCAGCCAGGGGGGGGATACGCAGTATTTT.